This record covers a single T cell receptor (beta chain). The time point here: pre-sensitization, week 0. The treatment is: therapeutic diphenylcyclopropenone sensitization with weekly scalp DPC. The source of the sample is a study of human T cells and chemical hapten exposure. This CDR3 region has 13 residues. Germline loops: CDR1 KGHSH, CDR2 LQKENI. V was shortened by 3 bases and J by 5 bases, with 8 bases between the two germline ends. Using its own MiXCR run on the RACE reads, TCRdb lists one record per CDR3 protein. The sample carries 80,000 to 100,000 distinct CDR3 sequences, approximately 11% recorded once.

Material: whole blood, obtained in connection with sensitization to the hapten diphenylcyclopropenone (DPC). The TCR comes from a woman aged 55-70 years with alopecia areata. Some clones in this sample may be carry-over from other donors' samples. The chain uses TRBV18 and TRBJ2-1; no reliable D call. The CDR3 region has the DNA TGTGCCAGCTCACCGAGCTCGGACAATGAGCAGTTCTTC. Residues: CASSPSSDNEQFF.